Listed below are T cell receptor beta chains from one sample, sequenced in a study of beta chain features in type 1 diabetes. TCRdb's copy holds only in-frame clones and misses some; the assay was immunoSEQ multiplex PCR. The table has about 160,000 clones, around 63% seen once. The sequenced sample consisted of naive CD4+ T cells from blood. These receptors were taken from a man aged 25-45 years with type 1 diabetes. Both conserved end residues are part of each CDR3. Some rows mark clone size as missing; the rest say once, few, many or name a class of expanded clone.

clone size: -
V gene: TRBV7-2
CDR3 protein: CASSARTAIYEQYF

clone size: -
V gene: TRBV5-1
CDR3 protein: CASSLVVTDTQYF

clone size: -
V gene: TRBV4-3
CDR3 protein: CASSQLGSTDTQYF

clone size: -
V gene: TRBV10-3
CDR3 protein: CAISESGGTETQYF

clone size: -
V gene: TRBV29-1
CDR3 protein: CSVEGHPGLALTDTQYF

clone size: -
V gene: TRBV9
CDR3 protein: CASSVSSSTDTQYF

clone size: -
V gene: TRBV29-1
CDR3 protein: CSVATIDFTDTQYF

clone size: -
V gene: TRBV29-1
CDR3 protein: CSVAVRGLTEAFF

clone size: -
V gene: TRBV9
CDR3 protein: CASSVGLDRRNTDTQYF

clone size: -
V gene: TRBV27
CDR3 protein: CASRGRAGWETQYF

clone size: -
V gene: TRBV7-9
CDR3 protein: CASSLAFEAFF

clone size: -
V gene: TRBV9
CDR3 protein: CASSLGQGLAKNIQYF

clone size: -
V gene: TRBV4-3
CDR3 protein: CASSQEMGGNVKQYF

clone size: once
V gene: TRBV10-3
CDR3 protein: CAISENVSGANVLTF

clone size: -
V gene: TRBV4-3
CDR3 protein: CASSQDSGGLAGSRQYF

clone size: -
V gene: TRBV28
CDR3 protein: CASSPTRVYGYTF

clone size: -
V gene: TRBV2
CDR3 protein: CASSEVYQPQHF

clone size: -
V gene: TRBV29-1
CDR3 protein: CSVAQLWDRGYEQYF

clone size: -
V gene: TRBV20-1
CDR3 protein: CSAPRTYGYTF

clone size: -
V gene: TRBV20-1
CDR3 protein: CSAQSNGYTF

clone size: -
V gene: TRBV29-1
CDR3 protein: CSVEARRGEQYF

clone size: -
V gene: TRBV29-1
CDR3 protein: CSVLQSSGNTIYF

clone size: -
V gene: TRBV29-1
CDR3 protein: CSGGPRNEQFF

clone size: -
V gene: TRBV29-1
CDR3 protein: CSVEMGFSGYTF

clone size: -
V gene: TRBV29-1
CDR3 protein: CSVGTGTGGGKLFF

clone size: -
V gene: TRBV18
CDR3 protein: CASSSGTSGGADTQYF

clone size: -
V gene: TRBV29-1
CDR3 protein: CSVEYVAGNGYTF

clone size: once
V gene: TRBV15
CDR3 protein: CATSLNRQGGGANVLTF

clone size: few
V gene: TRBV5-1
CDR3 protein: CASSSGQGTDTQYF

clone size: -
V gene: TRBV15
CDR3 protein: CATSRDLAGGEDTQYF

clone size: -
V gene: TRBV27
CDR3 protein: CASSSPLRTSTDTQYF

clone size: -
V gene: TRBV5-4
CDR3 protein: CASSSSYEQYF

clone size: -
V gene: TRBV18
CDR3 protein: CASSPSPTNNYGYTF